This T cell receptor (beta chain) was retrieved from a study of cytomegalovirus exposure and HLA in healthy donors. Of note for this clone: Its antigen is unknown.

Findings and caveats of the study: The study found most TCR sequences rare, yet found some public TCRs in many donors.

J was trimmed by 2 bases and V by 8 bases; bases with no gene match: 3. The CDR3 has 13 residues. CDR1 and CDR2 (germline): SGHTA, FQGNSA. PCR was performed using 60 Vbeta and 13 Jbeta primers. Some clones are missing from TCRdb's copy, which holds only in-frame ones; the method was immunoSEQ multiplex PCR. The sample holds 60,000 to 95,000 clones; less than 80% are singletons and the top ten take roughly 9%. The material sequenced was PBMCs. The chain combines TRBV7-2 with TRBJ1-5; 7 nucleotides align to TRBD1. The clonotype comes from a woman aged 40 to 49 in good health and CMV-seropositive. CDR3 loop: CASGQAGNQPQHF. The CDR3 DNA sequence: TGTGCCAGCGGACAGGCTGGCAATCAGCCCCAGCATTTT.